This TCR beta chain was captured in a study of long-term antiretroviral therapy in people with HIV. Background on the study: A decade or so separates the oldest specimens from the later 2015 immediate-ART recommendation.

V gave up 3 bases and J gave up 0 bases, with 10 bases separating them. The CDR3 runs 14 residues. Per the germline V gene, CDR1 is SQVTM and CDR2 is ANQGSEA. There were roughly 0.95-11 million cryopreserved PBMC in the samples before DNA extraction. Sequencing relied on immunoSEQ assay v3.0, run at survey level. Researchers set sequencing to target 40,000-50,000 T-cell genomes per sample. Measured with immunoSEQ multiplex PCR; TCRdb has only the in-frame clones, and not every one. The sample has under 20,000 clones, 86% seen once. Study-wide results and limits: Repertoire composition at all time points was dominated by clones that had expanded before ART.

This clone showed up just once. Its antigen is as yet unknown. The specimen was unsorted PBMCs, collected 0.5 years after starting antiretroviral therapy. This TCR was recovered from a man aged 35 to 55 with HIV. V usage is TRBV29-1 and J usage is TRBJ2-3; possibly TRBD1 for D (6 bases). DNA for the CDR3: TGCAGCGTTGAGGGGGCCCCTAGCACAGATACGCAGTATTTT. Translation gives CSVEGAPSTDTQYF.